This TCR beta chain came from a study of OX40 agonist ivuxolimab in advanced cancers. Background on the whole study: Ivuxolimab, which targeted the costimulatory receptor OX40 (CD134), was an agonistic, fully human IgG2 monoclonal antibody. Intravenous ivuxolimab was administered to patients every 2 weeks at six dose levels: 0.01, 0.1, 0.3, 1.5, 3 and 10 mg/kg. Of the approximately 53 patients in dose escalation, around 20 had hepatocellular carcinoma, some 15 had melanoma, 9 had renal cell carcinoma and 9 had head and neck cancer. The dose-escalation cohort was roughly 83% male with a mean age of about 60 years, ranging from 23 to 79. Prior anti-PD-1, anti-PD-L1 or anti-CTLA-4 therapy was permitted, and checkpoint inhibitors had been received by 40% to 50% of dose-escalation patients. Three dose-escalation patients achieved partial responses, one with hepatocellular carcinoma and two with cutaneous melanoma. Peripheral TCRbeta sequencing was intended to test whether TCR sequence diversity was altered and clonal T-cell expansion was caused by ivuxolimab. The paper reports the monotherapy dose-escalation portion (N of about 54 patients) of the phase I ivuxolimab trial.

What the study reported, not specific to this receptor: After ivuxolimab, more expanded clones were found on average in CD8+ T cells than in CD4+ T cells. At doses of 0.1 to 3.0 mg/kg, clonal expansion of both CD4+ and CD8+ blood T cells was observed from baseline to week 6. Low levels of normalized T-cell clonal expansion were also shown by some nonresponding patients. The antigen specificity of the clonally expanded peripheral T cells was not determined. In the 0.1-3.0 mg/kg groups, partial responders were among the patients with the lowest normalized peripheral clonal expansion, particularly in CD8+ T cells.

As regards this clone: There is no known antigen for this receptor. The input lacks base qualities; no much larger clone sits a single base away.

For sequencing of the TCRbeta CDR3 region, genomic DNA was extracted from the sorted cells. The immunoSEQ Assay was used for sequencing of TCRbeta CDR3 regions. This immuneACCESS table, as held by TCRdb, lists in-frame sequences with V and J called but not all clones. Of the missing ones, under half trace to an unresolved V gene in checked studies; the others have no known cause. In this sample the table shows approximately 77,000 clones, less than 95% of which occur a single time. Clones ranked in the top ten supply more than 1.5% of the sample. Patients with a history of autoimmune disease or receiving systemic immunosuppression were excluded from the trial. In every dose cohort, peripheral blood was drawn for TCR sequencing at baseline, cycle 4 day 1, and cycle 7 day 1. Samples came from an open-label, multicenter, first-in-human phase I dose-escalation trial of ivuxolimab. Adults with locally advanced or metastatic melanoma, renal cell, hepatocellular, or head and neck squamous cell carcinoma were enrolled in the trial. Before TCR sequencing, CD4+ T cells and CD8+ T cells were sorted from peripheral blood as separate populations.

This sequence was found in an adult with an advanced solid tumor such as melanoma, head and neck, liver or kidney cancer. The specimen was CD4+ or CD8+ T cells sorted from blood, collected in a trial of the OX40 agonist ivuxolimab.

The DNA sequence is as follows: TGTGCCAGCAACGTCCCGGGGACATCTGAAGCTTTCTTT. The encoded protein is CASNVPGTSEAFF. The receptor chain draws on TRBV28 and TRBJ1-1; a tentative D call is TRBD1 (6 bases match). Via the germline V gene, CDR1 is MDHEN and CDR2 SYDVKM. From its cysteine to its phenylalanine, the CDR3 spans 13 amino acids. CDR3 DNA only is kept here, 39 bases in frame from base 1. Trimming costs V 7 bases and J 6 bases, and their ends lie 15 bases apart. Where the CDR3 stops, the reference TRBV28 and TRBJ1-1 genes take over; the full variable domain is DVKVTQSSRYLVKRTGEKVFLECVQDMDHENMFWYRQDPGLGLRLIYFSYDVKMKEKGDIPEGYSVSREKKERFSLILESASTNQTSMYLCASNVPGTSEAFFGQGTRLTVV.